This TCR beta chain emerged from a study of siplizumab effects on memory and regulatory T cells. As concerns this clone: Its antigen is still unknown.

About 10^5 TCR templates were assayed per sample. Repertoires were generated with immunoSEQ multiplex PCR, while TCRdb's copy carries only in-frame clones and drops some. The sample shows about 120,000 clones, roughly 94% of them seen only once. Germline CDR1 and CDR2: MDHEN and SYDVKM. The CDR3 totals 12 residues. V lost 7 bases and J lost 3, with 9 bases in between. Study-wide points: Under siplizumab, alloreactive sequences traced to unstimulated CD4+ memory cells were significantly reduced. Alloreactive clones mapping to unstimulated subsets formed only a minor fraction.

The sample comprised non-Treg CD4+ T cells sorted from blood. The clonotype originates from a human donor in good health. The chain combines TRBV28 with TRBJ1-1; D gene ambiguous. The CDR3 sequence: CASKSGDTEAFF. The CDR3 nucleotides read TGTGCCAGCAAATCGGGAGACACTGAAGCTTTCTTT. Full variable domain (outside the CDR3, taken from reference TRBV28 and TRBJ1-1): DVKVTQSSRYLVKRTGEKVFLECVQDMDHENMFWYRQDPGLGLRLIYFSYDVKMKEKGDIPEGYSVSREKKERFSLILESASTNQTSMYLCASKSGDTEAFFGQGTRLTVV.